The present entry profiles one TCR beta chain with its context. Its target is unknown. This entry comes from a study of post-analysis software for immune sequencing data. Regarding the study as a whole: TRBV segments more frequent in patients than in controls numbered a few and included TRBV5-6, TRBV5-1 and TRBV20-1. Pronounced co-clustering by F measure was evident among identically batched samples.

Every TCR beta cDNA library bore unique molecular identifiers. TCRdb called the PCR reads again in MiXCR, with one record for every CDR3 protein. The profile shows 740,000 or so distinct CDR3 sequences, around 50% of them singletons. Germline V gene sequence: CDR1 MGHRA, CDR2 YSYEKL. The CDR3 loop spans 15 amino acids. V was pared by 6 bases and J by 3 bases, with 15 bases between. This clonotype originated in a girl aged 10 to 17 with multiple sclerosis. The genes are TRBV4-1 and TRBJ2-4; D possibly corresponds to TRBD2 (5 bases). Material: blood. The CDR3 region has the DNA TGCGCCAGCAGTGTCCTGGAGGCTCACAAAAACATTCAGTACTTC. This codes for CASSVLEAHKNIQYF.